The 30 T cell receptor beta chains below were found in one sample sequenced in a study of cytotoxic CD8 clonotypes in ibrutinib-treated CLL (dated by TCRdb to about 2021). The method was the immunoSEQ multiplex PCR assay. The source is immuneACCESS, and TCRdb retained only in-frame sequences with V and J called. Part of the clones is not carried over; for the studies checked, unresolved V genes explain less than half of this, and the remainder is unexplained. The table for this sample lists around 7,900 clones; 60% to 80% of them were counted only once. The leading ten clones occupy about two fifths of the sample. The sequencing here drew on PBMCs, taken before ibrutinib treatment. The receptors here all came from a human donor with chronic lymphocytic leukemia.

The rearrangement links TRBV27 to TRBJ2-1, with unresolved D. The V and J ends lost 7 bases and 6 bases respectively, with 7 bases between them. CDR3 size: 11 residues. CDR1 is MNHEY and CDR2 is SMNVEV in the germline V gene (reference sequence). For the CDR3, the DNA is TGTGCCAGCACCGGGTCCAATGAGCAGTTCTTC. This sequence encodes CASTGSNEQFF.

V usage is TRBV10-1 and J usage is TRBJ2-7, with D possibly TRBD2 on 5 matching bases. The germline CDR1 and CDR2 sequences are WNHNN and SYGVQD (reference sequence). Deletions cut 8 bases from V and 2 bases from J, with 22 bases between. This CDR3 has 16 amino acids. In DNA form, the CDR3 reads TGCGCCAGCCCTATCATTGAGCGGCCCTCCGCCTACGAGCAGTACTTC. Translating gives CASPIIERPSAYEQYF.

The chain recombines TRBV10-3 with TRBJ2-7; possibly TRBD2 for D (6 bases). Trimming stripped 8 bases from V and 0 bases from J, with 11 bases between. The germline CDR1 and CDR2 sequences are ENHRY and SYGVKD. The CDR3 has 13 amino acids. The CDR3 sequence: CAIAGRTSYEQYF. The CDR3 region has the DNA TGTGCCATCGCCGGGAGAACCTCCTACGAGCAGTACTTC.

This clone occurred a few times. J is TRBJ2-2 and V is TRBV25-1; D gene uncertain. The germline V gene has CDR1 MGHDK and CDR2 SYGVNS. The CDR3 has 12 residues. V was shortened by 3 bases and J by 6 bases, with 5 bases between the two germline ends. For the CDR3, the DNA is TGTGCCAGCAGTGATCCGCCCGGGGAGCTGTTTTTT. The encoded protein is CASSDPPGELFF.

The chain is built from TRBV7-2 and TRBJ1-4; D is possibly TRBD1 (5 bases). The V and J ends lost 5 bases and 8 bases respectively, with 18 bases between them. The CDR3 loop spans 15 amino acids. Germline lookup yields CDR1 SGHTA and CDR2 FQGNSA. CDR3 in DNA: TGTGCCAGCAGCATCCATGGACCCAGGGTGGAAAAACTGTTTTTT. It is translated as CASSIHGPRVEKLFF.

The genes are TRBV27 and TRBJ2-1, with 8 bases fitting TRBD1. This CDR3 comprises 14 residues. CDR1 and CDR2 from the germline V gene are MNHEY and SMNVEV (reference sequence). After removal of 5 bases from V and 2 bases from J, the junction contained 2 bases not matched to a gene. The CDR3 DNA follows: TGTGCCAGCAGTCCGGACAGGGCCTACAATGAGCAGTTCTTC. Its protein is CASSPDRAYNEQFF.

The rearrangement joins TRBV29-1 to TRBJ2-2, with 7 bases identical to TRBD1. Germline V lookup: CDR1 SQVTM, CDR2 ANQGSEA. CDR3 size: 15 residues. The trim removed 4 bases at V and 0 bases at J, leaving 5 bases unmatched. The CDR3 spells CSVADRLANTGELFF. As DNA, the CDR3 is TGCAGCGTTGCGGACAGGCTAGCGAACACCGGGGAGCTGTTTTTT.

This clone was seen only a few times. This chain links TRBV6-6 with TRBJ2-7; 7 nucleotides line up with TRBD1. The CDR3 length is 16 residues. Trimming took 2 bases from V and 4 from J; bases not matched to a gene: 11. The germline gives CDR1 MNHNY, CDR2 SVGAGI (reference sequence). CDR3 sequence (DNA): TGTGCCAGCAGTTACCCTAAAGACAGGGATCTTTACGAGCAGTACTTC. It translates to CASSYPKDRDLYEQYF.

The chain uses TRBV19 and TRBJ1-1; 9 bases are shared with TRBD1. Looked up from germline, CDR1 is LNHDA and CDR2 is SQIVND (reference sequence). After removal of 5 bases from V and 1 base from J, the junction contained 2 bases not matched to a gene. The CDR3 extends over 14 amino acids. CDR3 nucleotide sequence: TGTGCCAGTAGTTCGGGACAGGGGAACACTGAAGCTTTCTTT. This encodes CASSSGQGNTEAFF.

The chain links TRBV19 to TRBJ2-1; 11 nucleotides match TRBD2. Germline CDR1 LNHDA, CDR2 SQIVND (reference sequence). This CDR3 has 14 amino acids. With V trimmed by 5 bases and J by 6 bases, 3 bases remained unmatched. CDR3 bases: TGTGCCAGTAGTCCGACTAGCGGGACCAATGAGCAGTTCTTC. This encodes CASSPTSGTNEQFF.

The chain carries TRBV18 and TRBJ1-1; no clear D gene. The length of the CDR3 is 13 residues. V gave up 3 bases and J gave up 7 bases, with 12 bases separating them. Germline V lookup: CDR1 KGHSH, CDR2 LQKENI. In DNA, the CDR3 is TGTGCCAGCTCACCGGGCCTACATGATGAAGCTTTCTTT. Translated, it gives CASSPGLHDEAFF.

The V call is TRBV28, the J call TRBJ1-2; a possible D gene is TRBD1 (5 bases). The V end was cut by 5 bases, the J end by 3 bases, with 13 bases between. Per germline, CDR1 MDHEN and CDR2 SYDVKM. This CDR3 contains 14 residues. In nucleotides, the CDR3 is TGTGCCAGCAGTCCCCGGGGCAGACACTATGGCTACACCTTC. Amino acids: CASSPRGRHYGYTF.

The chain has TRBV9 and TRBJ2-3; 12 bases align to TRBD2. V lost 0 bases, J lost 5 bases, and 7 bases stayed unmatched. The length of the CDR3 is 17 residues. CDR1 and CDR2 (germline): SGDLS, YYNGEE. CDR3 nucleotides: TGTGCCAGCAGCGTAGATATACTAGCGGGAGGAATAGATACGCAGTATTTT. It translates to CASSVDILAGGIDTQYF.

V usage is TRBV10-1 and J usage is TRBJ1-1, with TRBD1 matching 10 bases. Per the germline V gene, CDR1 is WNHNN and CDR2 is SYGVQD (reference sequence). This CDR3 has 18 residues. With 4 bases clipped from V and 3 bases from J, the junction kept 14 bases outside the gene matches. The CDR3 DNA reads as TGCGCCAGCAGTGGAGGGGGGGGACAGGGGACGAAGTACACTGAAGCTTTCTTT. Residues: CASSGGGGQGTKYTEAFF.

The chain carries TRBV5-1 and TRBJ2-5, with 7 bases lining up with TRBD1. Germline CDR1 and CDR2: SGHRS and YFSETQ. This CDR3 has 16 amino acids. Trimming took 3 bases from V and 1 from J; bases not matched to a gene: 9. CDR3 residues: CASSSRLGTAQETQYF. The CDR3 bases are TGCGCCAGCAGCTCACGCCTAGGGACAGCCCAAGAGACCCAGTACTTC.

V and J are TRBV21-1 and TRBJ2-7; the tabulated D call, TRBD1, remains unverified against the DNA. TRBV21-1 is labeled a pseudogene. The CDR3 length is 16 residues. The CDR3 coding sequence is TGTGCCAGCAGCAAAGGGGAGGACAGGGGATCCTACGAGCAGTACTTC. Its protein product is CASSKGEDRGSYEQYF.

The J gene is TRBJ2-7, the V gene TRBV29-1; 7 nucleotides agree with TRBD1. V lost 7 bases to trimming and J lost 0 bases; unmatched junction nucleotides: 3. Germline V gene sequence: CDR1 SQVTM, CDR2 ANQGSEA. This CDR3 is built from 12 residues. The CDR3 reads CSAGDSSYEQYF. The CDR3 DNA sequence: TGCAGCGCCGGGGACAGCTCCTACGAGCAGTACTTC.

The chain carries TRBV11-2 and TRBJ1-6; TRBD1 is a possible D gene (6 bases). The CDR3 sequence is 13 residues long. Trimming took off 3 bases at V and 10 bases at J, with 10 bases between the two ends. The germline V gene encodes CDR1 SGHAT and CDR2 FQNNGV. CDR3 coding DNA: TGTGCCAGCAGCTTTCAGGGGTGGTCACCCCTCCACTTT. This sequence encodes CASSFQGWSPLHF.

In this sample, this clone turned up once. The CDR3 spells CASTSTPRREQFF. DNA for the CDR3: TGTGCCAGCACTAGTACCCCACGCCGTGAGCAGTTCTTC. The V gene is TRBV27, the J gene TRBJ2-1; D not certain. There are 13 residues in the CDR3. Germline-derived CDR1 and CDR2 are MNHEY and SMNVEV (reference sequence). V was shortened by 7 bases and J by 9 bases, with 16 bases between the two germline ends.

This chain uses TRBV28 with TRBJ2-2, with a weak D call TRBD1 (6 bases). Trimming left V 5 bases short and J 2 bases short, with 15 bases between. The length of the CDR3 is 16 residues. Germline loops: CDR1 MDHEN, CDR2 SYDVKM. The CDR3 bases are TGTGCCAGCAGTATCCGGACAGTCCTAAACACCGGGGAGCTGTTTTTT. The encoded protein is CASSIRTVLNTGELFF.

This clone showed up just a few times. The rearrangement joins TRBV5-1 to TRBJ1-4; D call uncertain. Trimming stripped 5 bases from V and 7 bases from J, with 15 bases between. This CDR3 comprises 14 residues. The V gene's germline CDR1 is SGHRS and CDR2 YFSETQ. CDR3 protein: CASRKSFRVEKLFF. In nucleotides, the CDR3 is TGCGCCAGCAGAAAATCTTTTAGGGTTGAAAAACTGTTTTTT.

CDR3 protein: CASSLFIGGMSYEQYF. In nucleotides, the CDR3 is TGTGCCAGCAGTTTATTCATCGGGGGCATGTCCTACGAGCAGTACTTC. The chain combines TRBV13 with TRBJ2-7; possibly TRBD1 or TRBD2 for D (6 bases each). This CDR3 region has 16 residues. Germline V lookup: CDR1 PRHDT, CDR2 FYEKMQ (reference sequence). V was pared by 6 bases and J by 1 base, with 19 bases between.

The CDR3: CASSSRGREAFF. The CDR3 bases are TGTGCCAGCAGTTCAAGAGGGAGAGAAGCTTTCTTT. The V and J genes are TRBV6-1 and TRBJ1-1; D not resolved. The germline CDR1 and CDR2 sequences are MNHNS and SASEGT. V was cut by 5 bases and J by 8 bases, with 12 bases left in between. This CDR3 region has 12 residues.

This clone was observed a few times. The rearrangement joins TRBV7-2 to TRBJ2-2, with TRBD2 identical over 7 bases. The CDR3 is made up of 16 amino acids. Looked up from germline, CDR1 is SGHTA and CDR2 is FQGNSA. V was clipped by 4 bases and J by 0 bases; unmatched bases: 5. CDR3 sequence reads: CASSSRLATNTGELFF. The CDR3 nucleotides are TGTGCCAGCAGCTCCCGACTAGCAACGAACACCGGGGAGCTGTTTTTT.

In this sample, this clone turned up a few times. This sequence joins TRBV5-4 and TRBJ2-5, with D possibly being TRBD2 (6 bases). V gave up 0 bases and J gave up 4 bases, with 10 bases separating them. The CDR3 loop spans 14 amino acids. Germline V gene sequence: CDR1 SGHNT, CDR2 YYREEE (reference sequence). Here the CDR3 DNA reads TGTGCCAGCAGCTTGGCAAGGCGGGGAGAGACCCAGTACTTC. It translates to CASSLARRGETQYF.

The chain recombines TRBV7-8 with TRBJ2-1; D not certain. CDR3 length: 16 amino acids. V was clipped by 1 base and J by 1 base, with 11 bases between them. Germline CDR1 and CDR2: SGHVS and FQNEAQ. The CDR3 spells CASSLVFGVSYNEQFF. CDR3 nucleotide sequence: TGTGCCAGCAGCTTAGTCTTTGGCGTATCCTACAATGAGCAGTTCTTC.

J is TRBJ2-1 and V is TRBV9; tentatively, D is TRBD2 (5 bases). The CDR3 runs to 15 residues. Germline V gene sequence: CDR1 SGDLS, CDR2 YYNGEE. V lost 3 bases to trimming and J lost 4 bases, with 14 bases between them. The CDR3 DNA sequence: TGTGCCAGCAGCGCCCCCTTACGGGGTTACAATGAGCAGTTCTTC. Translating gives CASSAPLRGYNEQFF.

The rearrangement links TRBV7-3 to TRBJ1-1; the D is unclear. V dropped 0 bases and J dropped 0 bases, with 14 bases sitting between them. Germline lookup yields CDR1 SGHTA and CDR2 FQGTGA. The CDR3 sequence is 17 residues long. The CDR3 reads CASSLTAESGLNTEAFF. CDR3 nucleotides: TGTGCCAGCAGCTTAACGGCGGAGTCCGGACTGAACACTGAAGCTTTCTTT.

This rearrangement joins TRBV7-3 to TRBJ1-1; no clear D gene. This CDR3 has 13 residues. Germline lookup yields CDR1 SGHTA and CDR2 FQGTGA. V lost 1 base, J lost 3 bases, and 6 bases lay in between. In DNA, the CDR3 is TGTGCCAGCAGCTTAAGCTGGGACACTGAAGCTTTCTTT. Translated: CASSLSWDTEAFF. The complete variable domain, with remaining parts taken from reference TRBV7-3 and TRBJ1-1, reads GAGVSQTPSNKVTEKGKYVELRCDPISGHTALYWYRQSLGQGPEFLIYFQGTGAADDSGLPNDRFFAVRPEGSVSTLKIQRTERGDSAVYLCASSLSWDTEAFFGQGTRLTVV.

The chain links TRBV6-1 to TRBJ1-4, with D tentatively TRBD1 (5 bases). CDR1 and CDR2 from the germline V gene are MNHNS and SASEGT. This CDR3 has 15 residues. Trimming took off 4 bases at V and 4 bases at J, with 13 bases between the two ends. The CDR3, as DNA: TGTGCCAGCAGTGCCGTGGGGGGGGGTAATGAAAAACTGTTTTTT. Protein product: CASSAVGGGNEKLFF.